This passage covers 19 T cell receptor beta chains from one sample sequenced in a study of blood T cell repertoires in COVID-19. The repertoire was sequenced with immunoSEQ multiplex PCR; TCRdb's copy has only in-frame clones and lacks some. In the table there are about 500,000 clones, less than 90% of which are singletons. Sequenced input: peripheral blood. The receptors shown here come from a woman aged 50 to 60 with COVID-19, enrolled during active disease.

The chain has TRBV28 and TRBJ1-1, with D possibly matching TRBD1 (5 bases). Trimming left V 4 bases short and J 3 bases short, with 12 bases between. The CDR3 totals 14 residues. CDR1 is MDHEN, CDR2 SYDVKM, per germline. DNA of the CDR3: TGTGCCAGCAGTTCGAGGACATGGGACACTGAAGCTTTCTTT. Its protein product is CASSSRTWDTEAFF.

The chain employs TRBV28 and TRBJ2-1, with 11 positions matching TRBD2. CDR3 length equals 15 residues. Trimming removed 3 bases from V and 9 bases from J; junction bases left unmatched: 7. Germline V gene sequence: CDR1 MDHEN, CDR2 SYDVKM. CDR3 DNA sequence: TGTGCCAGCAGTTTGGTGACTAGCGGGGATAGTGAGCAGTTCTTC. Translating it yields CASSLVTSGDSEQFF.

A remark on this clone: Other DNA variants within this sample encode the same CDR3. This rearrangement joins TRBV11-2 to TRBJ2-5; tentative D call: TRBD2 (5 bases). Germline V lookup: CDR1 SGHAT, CDR2 FQNNGV. Trimming pared 1 base from V and 4 bases from J, leaving 7 bases between. The CDR3 is made up of 13 amino acids. The CDR3 region is CASSLGGPETQYF. The CDR3 coding sequence is TGTGCCAGCAGCTTAGGAGGGCCAGAGACCCAGTACTTC.

As DNA, the CDR3 is TGTGCCAGCAGTTACTCACACAGGGGTAGCACTGAAGCTTTCTTT. It is translated as CASSYSHRGSTEAFF. The chain has TRBV27 and TRBJ1-1, with TRBD1 matching 7 bases. The CDR3 is 15 residues long. V trimming: 4 bases; J trimming: 4 bases; junction bases outside the gene matches: 9. Germline loops: CDR1 MNHEY, CDR2 SMNVEV (reference sequence).

Only one count was recorded for this clone. The chain carries TRBV19 and TRBJ1-5, with 7 bases aligning to TRBD1. Germline V gene lookup returns CDR1 LNHDA and CDR2 SQIVND (reference sequence). Germline trimming cut 3 bases from V and 0 bases from J; bases unmatched to any gene: 14. The length of the CDR3 is 19 residues. In DNA form, the CDR3 reads TGTGCCAGTAGTATTGAAAAGGGGGCACTGAGTTCTAGCAATCAGCCCCAGCATTTT. Encoded protein: CASSIEKGALSSSNQPQHF.

V usage is TRBV15 and J usage is TRBJ2-7; 9 bases agree with TRBD1. Germline V lookup: CDR1 LNHNV, CDR2 YYDKDF (reference sequence). This CDR3 comprises 13 residues. With 6 bases clipped from V and 3 bases from J, the junction kept 3 bases outside the gene matches. The CDR3 reads CATRRQGVYEQYF. The CDR3 DNA sequence: TGTGCCACCAGGAGACAGGGGGTCTACGAGCAGTACTTC.

The chain joins TRBV18 to TRBJ1-6; TRBD1 aligns across 8 bases. The CDR3 is 16 amino acids. V lost 1 base and J lost 9; bases outside the gene matches: 8. Germline assignment: CDR1 KGHSH and CDR2 LQKENI. The CDR3 DNA follows: TGTGCCAGCTCACCACTTCCCGACAGGGGCGGTTCACCCCTCCACTTT. It specifies CASSPLPDRGGSPLHF.

This chain links TRBV10-3 with TRBJ2-5, with a weak D call TRBD2 (6 bases). Germline loops: CDR1 ENHRY, CDR2 SYGVKD. The CDR3 has 14 residues. Deletions cut 2 bases from V and 1 base from J, with 8 bases between. The CDR3 nucleotides are TGTGCCATCAGTGAGCGGGACTCCCAAGAGACCCAGTACTTC. Amino acids: CAISERDSQETQYF.

CDR3 sequence (DNA): TGTGCCAGCTCTGCTCGGACAGGGATGAACACTGAAGCTTTCTTT. Amino acid sequence: CASSARTGMNTEAFF. V is TRBV2 and J is TRBJ1-1; 8 nucleotides agree with TRBD1. CDR1 and CDR2 from the germline V gene are SNHLY and FYNNEI. The V segment lost 8 bases and the J segment 0 bases; nucleotides outside the gene matches: 8. The CDR3 is made up of 15 amino acids.

The V gene is TRBV12-3 or TRBV12-4, the J gene TRBJ2-5; no clear D gene. V shed 2 bases and J shed 2 bases, with 6 bases lying between them. The CDR3 has 13 residues. CDR3 sequence (DNA): TGTGCCAGCAGTTTACCATTTCAAGAGACCCAGTACTTC. Translation gives CASSLPFQETQYF.

V gene TRBV11-2 combines with J gene TRBJ1-5; no reliable D call. The CDR3 runs to 14 residues. V lost 4 bases, J lost 4 bases, and 11 bases lay in between. Germline values: CDR1 SGHAT, CDR2 FQNNGV. The CDR3 loop reads CASSSNPTNQPQHF. The CDR3, as DNA: TGTGCCAGCAGCTCAAATCCTACTAATCAGCCCCAGCATTTT. The whole variable domain, filled in from reference TRBV11-2 and TRBJ1-5, reads EAGVAQSPRYKIIEKRQSVAFWCNPISGHATLYWYQQILGQGPKLLIQFQNNGVVDDSQLPKDRFSAERLKGVDSTLKIQPAKLEDSAVYLCASSSNPTNQPQHFGDGTRLSIL.

The V call is TRBV6-5, the J call TRBJ1-1, with a weak D call TRBD1 (5 bases). Deletions cut 5 bases from V and 2 bases from J, with 9 bases between. The CDR3 sequence is 13 residues long. Germline V gene lookup returns CDR1 MNHEY and CDR2 SVGAGI. The CDR3 sequence is CASSRDFNTEAFF. In DNA, the CDR3 is TGTGCCAGCAGTCGGGACTTTAACACTGAAGCTTTCTTT.

The genes are TRBV5-5 and TRBJ2-3; the match to TRBD1 covers 7 bases. Germline trimming cut 6 bases from V and 4 bases from J; bases unmatched to any gene: 8. Germline-derived CDR1 and CDR2 are SGHKS and YYEKEE (reference sequence). This CDR3 comprises 14 residues. CDR3 region: CASMVGQDSDTQYF. The CDR3 DNA is TGTGCCAGCATGGTCGGACAGGACTCAGATACGCAGTATTTT.

The chain links TRBV30 to TRBJ1-4; 10 bases fit TRBD1. Germline V gene sequence: CDR1 GTSNPN, CDR2 SVGIG (reference sequence). V lost 7 bases, J lost 8 bases, and 7 bases stayed unmatched. The CDR3 spans 13 residues. DNA of the CDR3: TGTGCCTTGGCGGGGGACAGGGGAGAAAAACTGTTTTTT. Amino acid sequence: CALAGDRGEKLFF.

The CDR3 loop reads CASSPQAGELFF. CDR3 nucleotide sequence: TGTGCCAGCAGTCCACAAGCCGGGGAGCTGTTTTTT. The chain recombines TRBV6-5 with TRBJ2-2; D is unclear. The CDR3 runs to 12 residues. Between the trimmed V and J ends, which lost 5 bases and 6 bases, there was a span of 7 bases. CDR1 is MNHEY, CDR2 SVGAGI, per germline.

The V and J genes are TRBV7-8 and TRBJ2-3; D is perhaps TRBD1 (6 bases). This CDR3 comprises 14 residues. V dropped 1 base and J dropped 6 bases, with 11 bases sitting between them. Germline CDR1 reads SGHVS; CDR2 reads FQNEAQ. The CDR3 sequence: CASSLVGGPDTQYF. The CDR3 region has the DNA TGTGCCAGCAGCTTAGTAGGGGGTCCCGATACGCAGTATTTT. Filled out from reference TRBV7-8 and TRBJ2-3, the complete variable domain reads GAGVSQSPRYKVAKRGQDVALRCDPISGHVSLFWYQQALGQGPEFLTYFQNEAQLDKSGLPSDRFFAERPEGSVSTLKIQRTQQEDSAVYLCASSLVGGPDTQYFGPGTRLTVL.

The count of this clone is one. The chain has TRBV5-4 and TRBJ1-4, with 7 bases matching TRBD1. Germline CDR1 SGHNT, CDR2 YYREEE (reference sequence). Unmatched junction bases numbered 7, after V lost 3 bases and J lost 11 bases. This CDR3 comprises 13 residues. CDR3 sequence reads: CASSSPDRLKLFF. CDR3 nucleotides: TGTGCCAGCAGCTCCCCGGACAGGTTGAAACTGTTTTTT.

The chain recombines TRBV4-1 with TRBJ1-1; perhaps TRBD1 as D (5 bases). The germline V and J ends were trimmed by 0 bases and 8 bases, with 13 bases remaining between them. The CDR3 extends over 14 amino acids. The germline CDR1 and CDR2 sequences are MGHRA and YSYEKL. The CDR3 sequence: CASSQEKGAQEAFF. CDR3 bases: TGCGCCAGCAGCCAAGAGAAAGGGGCGCAAGAAGCTTTCTTT.

The chain uses TRBV4-1 and TRBJ1-2; unclear D gene. Trimming left V 1 base short and J 7 bases short, with 16 bases between. This CDR3 is 15 amino acids long. CDR1 and CDR2 from the germline V gene are MGHRA and YSYEKL. Here the CDR3 DNA reads TGCGCCAGCAGCCAAGTAACCGCTCGACTATCTGGCTACACCTTC. This encodes CASSQVTARLSGYTF.